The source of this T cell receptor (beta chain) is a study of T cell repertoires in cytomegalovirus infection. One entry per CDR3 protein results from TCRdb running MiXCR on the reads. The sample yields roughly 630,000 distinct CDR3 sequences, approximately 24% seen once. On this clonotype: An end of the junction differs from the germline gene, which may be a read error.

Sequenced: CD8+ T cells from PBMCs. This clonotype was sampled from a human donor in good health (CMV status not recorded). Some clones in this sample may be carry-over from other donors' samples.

CDR3 in DNA: TGTACCAGTAGTATGAGGGGTGGAACCTACAATGAGCAGTTCTTC. Its protein product is CTSSMRGGTYNEQFF. The chain carries TRBV19 and TRBJ2-1; the D call may be TRBD1 or TRBD2 (5 bases each). CDR1 is LNHDA and CDR2 is SQIVND in the germline V gene (reference sequence). The CDR3 covers 15 residues.